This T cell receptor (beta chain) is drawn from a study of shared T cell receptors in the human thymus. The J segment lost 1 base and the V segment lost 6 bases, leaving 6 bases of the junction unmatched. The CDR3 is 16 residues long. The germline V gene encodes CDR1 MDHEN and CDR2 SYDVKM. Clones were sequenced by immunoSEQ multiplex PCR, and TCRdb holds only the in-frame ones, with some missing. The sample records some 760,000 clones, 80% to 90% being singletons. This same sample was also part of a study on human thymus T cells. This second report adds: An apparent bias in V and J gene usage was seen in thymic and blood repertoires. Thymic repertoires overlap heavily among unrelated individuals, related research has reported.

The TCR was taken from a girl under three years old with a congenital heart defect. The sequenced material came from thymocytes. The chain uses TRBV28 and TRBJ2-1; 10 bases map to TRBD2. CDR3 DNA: TGTGCCAGCAGCCGGTTAGCGGGGGGATCCTACAATGAGCAGTTCTTC. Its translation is CASSRLAGGSYNEQFF.